The 17 T cell receptor beta chains below were found in one sample sequenced in a study of sequential checkpoint blockade in melanoma. The assay was immunoSEQ multiplex PCR, and TCRdb's table has in-frame clones only and misses some. The profile covers approximately 11,000 clones, with 77% appearing a single time and under 13% taken by the ten largest. The sample's treatment: randomized to nivolumab then ipilimumab (arm A) or the reverse (arm B). This specimen consisted of CD8+ T cells sorted from blood (inferred from file names), obtained from a patient given nivolumab and ipilimumab in sequence. The receptors come from a human donor with melanoma.

The rearrangement joins TRBV27 to TRBJ2-7; 7 positions agree with TRBD1. V shed 10 bases and J 2 bases; nucleotides not matched to a gene: 11. Germline V gene lookup returns CDR1 MNHEY and CDR2 SMNVEV (reference sequence). This CDR3 region has 14 residues. The CDR3 spells CATRGGSSPYEQYF. As DNA, the CDR3 is TGTGCCACCCGAGGGGGCAGCTCACCCTACGAGCAGTACTTC.

The genes are TRBV27 and TRBJ2-3; D not certain. This CDR3 contains 15 residues. Germline-derived CDR1 and CDR2 are MNHEY and SMNVEV (reference sequence). With 5 bases removed from V and 1 base from J, the gap between germline ends came to 13 bases. CDR3 region: CASSPYLGGTDTQYF. Here the CDR3 DNA reads TGTGCCAGCAGTCCCTACCTAGGTGGCACAGATACGCAGTATTTT.

The J gene is TRBJ2-7, the V gene TRBV9; no reliable D call. Trimming took off 4 bases at V and 2 bases at J, with 13 bases between the two ends. There are 14 residues in the CDR3. Germline V gives CDR1 SGDLS, CDR2 YYNGEE. For the CDR3, the DNA is TGTGCCAGCAGCACCTTGGGCTACGCCTACGAGCAGTACTTC. This codes for CASSTLGYAYEQYF.

This clone has only a few counts. The chain joins TRBV19 to TRBJ1-1; 8 positions agree with TRBD1. Trimming at V came to 4 bases and at J to 0 bases, leaving 7 bases not matched to a gene. From germline, CDR1 is LNHDA and CDR2 SQIVND (reference sequence). There are 16 residues in the CDR3. The CDR3 nucleotides read TGTGCCAGTAGTACGACAGGGGCGTCGATGAACACTGAAGCTTTCTTT. Translated: CASSTTGASMNTEAFF.

The chain carries TRBV6-5 and TRBJ2-7, with 10 bases aligning to TRBD2. V dropped 6 bases and J dropped 4; count of bases not matched to a gene: 9. Germline CDR1 is MNHEY and CDR2 is SVGAGI. CDR3 length equals 15 residues. In nucleotides, the CDR3 is TGTGCCAGCAGCCGCCAGCGGGAGGGTGATTACGAGCAGTACTTC. Protein product: CASSRQREGDYEQYF.

The rearrangement links TRBV19 to TRBJ2-1; tentatively, D is TRBD2 (6 bases). The CDR3 contains 13 residues. Per germline, CDR1 LNHDA and CDR2 SQIVND (reference sequence). The V end lost 5 bases, the J end lost 9 bases, and 14 bases lay between the germline ends. The chain's CDR3 is CASSPTPGSEQFF. The DNA of the CDR3 is TGTGCCAGTAGTCCAACCCCCGGGAGTGAGCAGTTCTTC.

The rearrangement joins TRBV2 to TRBJ2-1; 14 nucleotides align to TRBD2. Germline V lookup: CDR1 SNHLY, CDR2 FYNNEI. CDR3 length: 17 amino acids. The ends lost 4 bases at V and 7 bases at J; junction bases unmatched: 9. The CDR3 DNA follows: TGTGCCAGCAGTGGGTTGCGTGGACTAGCGGGAGGAAATGAGCAGTTCTTC. It is translated as CASSGLRGLAGGNEQFF.

This chain uses TRBV18 with TRBJ2-5, with D hard to call. The end of the DNA aligns better with TRBJ2-7, so the J call may be wrong. The CDR3 runs 14 residues. The V gene's germline CDR1 is KGHSH and CDR2 LQKENI. The CDR3 loop reads CASSPLAGAYEQYF. The CDR3 DNA is TGTGCCAGCTCACCACTGGCTGGGGCCTACGAGCAGTACTTC.

CDR3 sequence: CASSPPGGTDTQYF. CDR3 coding DNA: TGTGCCAGCAGCCCCCCCGGGGGCACAGATACGCAGTATTTT. The chain links TRBV9 to TRBJ2-3, with D perhaps matching TRBD2 (5 bases). The CDR3 is 14 amino acids. The germline CDR1 and CDR2 sequences are SGDLS and YYNGEE. Between the trimmed V and J ends, which lost 4 bases and 1 base, there was a span of 10 bases.

This chain connects TRBV7-2 to TRBJ2-5; 9 positions agree with TRBD1. The J call is in doubt because the DNA end fits TRBJ2-7 better. The CDR3 length is 15 residues. Looked up from germline, CDR1 is SGHTA and CDR2 is FQGNSA. The CDR3 is CASSLEMGQGYEQYF. As DNA, the CDR3 is TGTGCCAGCAGCTTAGAAATGGGACAGGGCTACGAGCAGTACTTC.

The J gene is TRBJ2-1, the V gene TRBV19, with D perhaps TRBD2 (6 bases). Deletions cut 3 bases from V and 8 bases from J, with 14 bases between. The CDR3 spans 14 residues. The germline V gene has CDR1 LNHDA and CDR2 SQIVND (reference sequence). As DNA, the CDR3 is TGTGCCAGTAGTATTACTAGCACTATGGATGAGCAGTTCTTC. This translates into CASSITSTMDEQFF.

This sequence joins TRBV5-1 and TRBJ2-7; 8 bases match TRBD1. V shed 4 bases and J 2 bases; nucleotides not matched to a gene: 8. Germline V gene sequence: CDR1 SGHRS, CDR2 YFSETQ. This CDR3 spans 15 amino acids. The CDR3 nucleotides are TGCGCCAGCAGCGTACGACAGGGGACCCCCTACGAGCAGTACTTC. It translates to CASSVRQGTPYEQYF.

The J gene is TRBJ2-7, the V gene TRBV7-8, with unresolved D. Germline CDR1 is SGHVS and CDR2 is FQNEAQ. The CDR3 spans 14 residues. V lost 7 bases and J 0 bases, leaving 13 bases between the germline ends. The CDR3 coding sequence is TGTGCCAGCACCCCGAGAGCTACCTCCTACGAGCAGTACTTC. Translated: CASTPRATSYEQYF. The variable domain in full, completed from reference TRBV7-8 and TRBJ2-7, reads GAGVSQSPRYKVAKRGQDVALRCDPISGHVSLFWYQQALGQGPEFLTYFQNEAQLDKSGLPSDRFFAERPEGSVSTLKIQRTQQEDSAVYLCASTPRATSYEQYFGPGTRLTVT.

This chain links TRBV30 with TRBJ2-2, with 7 bases fitting TRBD1. Germline-derived CDR1 and CDR2 are GTSNPN and SVGIG (reference sequence). The CDR3 is 17 residues long. V shed 1 base and J 1 base; nucleotides not matched to a gene: 9. This CDR3 is CAWSDLQGLLNTGELFF. The CDR3 DNA is TGTGCCTGGAGTGACCTACAGGGGCTCCTGAACACCGGGGAGCTGTTTTTT.

This clone showed up just once. The chain links TRBV27 to TRBJ2-7; the match to TRBD2 covers 10 bases. After removal of 5 bases from V and 5 bases from J, the junction contained 6 bases not matched to a gene. This CDR3 spans 14 amino acids. Germline CDR1 and CDR2: MNHEY and SMNVEV (reference sequence). CDR3 amino acids: CASSPSGRAHEQYF. DNA for the CDR3: TGTGCCAGCAGTCCGAGCGGGAGGGCCCACGAGCAGTACTTC.

The genes are TRBV21-1 and TRBJ2-3; the table's D call TRBD2 went unverified against the DNA. TRBV21-1 is a listed pseudogene. The length of the CDR3 is 16 residues. CDR3 sequence (DNA): TGTGCCAGCAGCAAAGACCCTAGCGGTCGCACAGATACGCAGTATTTT. Residues: CASSKDPSGRTDTQYF.

This chain joins TRBV27 and TRBJ2-3, with 11 bases aligning to TRBD1. The CDR3 extends over 15 amino acids. The V and J ends lost 6 bases and 3 bases, in that order; junction bases with no gene match: 5. Germline loops: CDR1 MNHEY, CDR2 SMNVEV (reference sequence). The CDR3 nucleotides are TGTGCCAGCAGATACGGACAGGGGGCTACAGATACGCAGTATTTT. This encodes CASRYGQGATDTQYF.